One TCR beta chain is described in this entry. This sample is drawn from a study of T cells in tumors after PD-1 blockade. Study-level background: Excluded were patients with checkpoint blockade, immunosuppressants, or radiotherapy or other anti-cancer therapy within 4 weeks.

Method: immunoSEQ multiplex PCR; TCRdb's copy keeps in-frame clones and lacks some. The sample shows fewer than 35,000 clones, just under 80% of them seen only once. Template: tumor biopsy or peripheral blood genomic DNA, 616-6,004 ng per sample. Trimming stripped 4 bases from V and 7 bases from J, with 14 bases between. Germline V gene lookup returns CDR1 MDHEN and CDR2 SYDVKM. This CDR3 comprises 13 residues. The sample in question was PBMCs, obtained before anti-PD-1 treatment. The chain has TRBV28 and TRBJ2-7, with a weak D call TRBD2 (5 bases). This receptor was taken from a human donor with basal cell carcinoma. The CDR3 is CASSSTLPGEQYF. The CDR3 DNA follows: TGTGCCAGCAGTTCGACCCTTCCGGGGGAGCAGTACTTC.